Shown below are 17 T cell receptor beta chains from a single sample sequenced in a study of blood T cell repertoires in COVID-19. Here immunoSEQ multiplex PCR was the method, and the copy in TCRdb shows in-frame clones only, minus some. This table has roughly 260,000 clones, 91% appearing once. Sequenced material: peripheral blood. The source is a person aged 18 to 30 with COVID-19, enrolled during active disease.

The V gene is TRBV4-2, the J gene TRBJ1-2; D uncertain. Per the germline V gene, CDR1 is LGHNA and CDR2 is YNFKEQ. CDR3 size: 15 residues. V dropped 1 base and J dropped 4 bases, with 13 bases sitting between them. The CDR3 sequence is CASSQVGEGSYGYTF. CDR3 DNA sequence: TGTGCCAGCAGCCAAGTCGGAGAGGGAAGCTATGGCTACACCTTC.

V gene TRBV29-1 combines with J gene TRBJ2-1; 12 bases map to TRBD2. V gave up 0 bases and J gave up 6 bases; unmatched junction bases: 3. CDR1 and CDR2 (germline): SQVTM, ANQGSEA. The CDR3 contains 15 residues. The CDR3 is CSVEELAGGGNEQFF. The CDR3 nucleotides are TGCAGCGTTGAAGAGCTAGCGGGAGGGGGCAATGAGCAGTTCTTC.

To note about this clone: Possible read error: a much larger clone is one base away. Other DNA sequences in this sample translate to the same CDR3. V usage is TRBV6-1 and J usage is TRBJ1-3; tentative D call: TRBD1 (5 bases). With 2 bases removed from V and 4 bases from J, the gap between germline ends came to 6 bases. The CDR3 totals 13 residues. CDR1 MNHNS and CDR2 SASEGT come from the germline V gene. The CDR3 loop reads CASSERQGNTIYF. CDR3 nucleotide sequence: TGTGCCAGCAGTGAAAGACAGGGAAACACCATATATTTT.

The chain joins TRBV13 to TRBJ2-3, with D perhaps TRBD2 (7 bases). The CDR3 totals 15 residues. Germline V gives CDR1 PRHDT, CDR2 FYEKMQ (reference sequence). V shed 5 bases and J shed 0 bases, with 12 bases lying between them. CDR3 region: CASSGGATSTDTQYF. In nucleotides, the CDR3 is TGTGCCAGCAGCGGGGGGGCCACTAGCACAGATACGCAGTATTTT. Full variable domain (rest looked up from reference TRBV13 and TRBJ2-3): AAGVIQSPRHLIKEKRETATLKCYPIPRHDTVYWYQQGPGQDPQFLISFYEKMQSDKGSIPDRFSAQQFSDYHSELNMSSLELGDSALYFCASSGGATSTDTQYFGPGTRLTVL.

This sequence joins TRBV4-2 and TRBJ2-1, with 14 nucleotides matching TRBD2. Germline lookup yields CDR1 LGHNA and CDR2 YNFKEQ. This CDR3 region has 16 residues. V dropped 3 bases and J dropped 9; count of bases not matched to a gene: 7. CDR3 nucleotides: TGTGCCAGCAGCCACGGACCGGGACTAGCGGGAGTTGAGCAGTTCTTC. Translation gives CASSHGPGLAGVEQFF.

This clone came up once. The V gene is TRBV2, the J gene TRBJ2-5, with 7 positions matching TRBD2. V lost 2 bases and J lost 3; bases outside the gene matches: 3. The V gene's germline CDR1 is SNHLY and CDR2 FYNNEI. The CDR3 is 14 amino acids. The CDR3 spells CASSELAVEETQYF. DNA for the CDR3: TGTGCCAGCAGTGAACTAGCGGTCGAAGAGACCCAGTACTTC.

The chain recombines TRBV3-1 (or the pseudogene TRBV3-2) with TRBJ1-1, with a possible D match to TRBD1 (6 bases). The CDR3 extends over 17 amino acids. CDR1 and CDR2 (germline): LGHDT, YNNKEL (reference sequence). Trimming removed 1 base at V and 0 bases at J, with 15 bases between. CDR3 nucleotides: TGTGCCAGCAGCCAAGTCAGGGGCTTCGACCTGAACACTGAAGCTTTCTTT. Translating gives CASSQVRGFDLNTEAFF.

The chain couples TRBV27 to TRBJ2-1; D gene unclear. Germline V CDR1 and CDR2: MNHEY, SMNVEV (reference sequence). Trimming removed 6 bases from V and 0 bases from J, with 18 bases in between. CDR3 length equals 17 residues. The CDR3 coding sequence is TGTGCCAGCAGACCCCTTGAGGTGGCGACCTCCTACAATGAGCAGTTCTTC. This sequence encodes CASRPLEVATSYNEQFF.

This chain uses TRBV5-4 with TRBJ1-2; possibly TRBD1 for D (5 bases). Germline V lookup: CDR1 SGHNT, CDR2 YYREEE (reference sequence). V gave up 0 bases and J gave up 4 bases, with 13 bases separating them. The CDR3 covers 15 residues. CDR3: CASSLAEGVLYGYTF. The DNA of the CDR3 is TGTGCCAGCAGCTTGGCCGAAGGGGTGCTCTATGGCTACACCTTC.

V usage is TRBV7-9 and J usage is TRBJ2-2; 11 nucleotides line up with TRBD2. Losses at the gene ends were 1 base for V and 3 bases for J; bases not matched to a gene: 10. CDR1 and CDR2 from the germline V gene are SEHNR and FQNEAQ (reference sequence). CDR3 length: 19 residues. CDR3 coding DNA: TGTGCCAGCAGCTTAGTTTTACTAGCGGGAGTATCGGACACCGGGGAGCTGTTTTTT. It codes for CASSLVLLAGVSDTGELFF.

The CDR3 sequence is CASSLALTGIFKQYF. The CDR3 nucleotides read TGTGCCAGCAGCTTAGCATTGACAGGAATCTTCAAGCAGTACTTC. V is TRBV11-2 and J is TRBJ2-7; a weak D match, TRBD1 (6 bases). The V end lost 1 base, the J end lost 8 bases, and 18 bases lay between the germline ends. The CDR3 has 15 amino acids. Per germline, CDR1 SGHAT and CDR2 FQNNGV.

J is TRBJ1-1 and V is TRBV3-1 (or the pseudogene TRBV3-2); D is possibly TRBD1 (6 bases). The CDR3 spans 14 residues. Trimming cost V 3 bases and J 5 bases, with 13 bases left between them. Germline-derived CDR1 and CDR2 are LGHDT and YNNKEL (reference sequence). CDR3 DNA: TGTGCCAGCAGCCAGGGGGGGGCGGCAACTGAAGCTTTCTTT. Translating it yields CASSQGGAATEAFF.

The chain carries TRBV4-3 and TRBJ2-3; D gene ambiguous. Per the germline V gene, CDR1 is LGHNA and CDR2 is YSLEER. V lost 2 bases to trimming and J lost 2 bases, with 2 bases between them. This CDR3 region has 12 residues. This chain's CDR3 is CASSQLTDTQYF. The CDR3 DNA follows: TGCGCCAGCAGCCAACTCACAGATACGCAGTATTTT.

The chain is built from TRBV5-1 and TRBJ2-7; 10 nucleotides align to TRBD2. The CDR3 has 15 residues. Germline CDR1 is SGHRS and CDR2 is YFSETQ. V lost 0 bases and J lost 5; bases outside the gene matches: 5. As DNA, the CDR3 is TGCGCCAGCAGCTTGGGGGGACTAGCGATCAACGAGCAGTACTTC. As protein: CASSLGGLAINEQYF.

J is TRBJ1-1 and V is TRBV3-1 (or the pseudogene TRBV3-2), with 7 bases fitting TRBD1. V shed 0 bases, J shed 1 base, and the junction held 2 bases outside the gene matches. Germline-derived CDR1 and CDR2 are LGHDT and YNNKEL (reference sequence). The CDR3 length is 15 residues. The CDR3 DNA sequence: TGTGCCAGCAGCCAAGACCCAGGGGGGAACACTGAAGCTTTCTTT. Its protein is CASSQDPGGNTEAFF.

The chain has TRBV12-3 or TRBV12-4 and TRBJ1-5, with D unclear. This CDR3 region has 12 residues. The ends were cut back, 2 bases at V and 5 bases at J, with 4 bases in the middle. CDR3 amino acids: CASSLPDQPQHF. CDR3 in DNA: TGTGCCAGCAGTTTACCGGATCAGCCCCAGCATTTT.

This sequence joins TRBV28 and TRBJ1-6; D perhaps matches TRBD1 (6 bases). The CDR3 consists of 16 residues. V lost 3 bases, J lost 0 bases, and 9 bases lay in between. CDR1 and CDR2 (germline): MDHEN, SYDVKM. CDR3 residues: CASSLDSGSYNSPLHF. In DNA form, the CDR3 reads TGTGCCAGCAGTTTGGACAGTGGCTCCTATAATTCACCCCTCCACTTT. The full variable domain, completed using reference TRBV28 and TRBJ1-6, is DVKVTQSSRYLVKRTGEKVFLECVQDMDHENMFWYRQDPGLGLRLIYFSYDVKMKEKGDIPEGYSVSREKKERFSLILESASTNQTSMYLCASSLDSGSYNSPLHFGNGTRLTVT.